Listed below are T cell receptor beta chains from one sample, sequenced in a study of blood T cell repertoires in COVID-19. Repertoires were generated with immunoSEQ multiplex PCR, while TCRdb's copy carries only in-frame clones and drops some. The repertoire holds a few hundred thousand clones, with about nine tenths as singletons. Sequenced: peripheral blood. These receptors were obtained from a woman in her thirties with COVID-19, enrolled during active disease. Both conserved end residues are trimmed from each CDR3. A D gene is named only where the DNA matches it firmly. Only part of the rows carry a size: once, few, many, or a class if the clone is expanded.

d_gene,v_gene,abundance,CDR3aa
TRBD1,TRBV15,.,ATSRDRGLGEKLF
TRBD1,TRBV19,.,ASSSGGGSPNQPQH
.,TRBV11-2,.,ASSLSGLDNEQF
TRBD1,TRBV5-1,once,ASSLGSIQGAGELF
TRBD2,TRBV19,once,ASSLGLAGTGELF
TRBD1,TRBV7-2,.,ASSLVLPGQGDYGYT
TRBD2,TRBV28,.,ASSQPGLAGPSSYNEQF
.,TRBV28,.,ASSFGQNEKLF
TRBD2,TRBV5-5,.,ASSLGGLAGRETQY
TRBD2,TRBV6-5,.,ASSPGVAGSKTQY
.,TRBV6-5,.,ASSYSAGDYGYT
TRBD1,TRBV18,.,ASSPGWDRRYTQY
.,TRBV11-2,.,ASSRQSEQY
.,TRBV6-5,.,ASTPGTNTGELF
TRBD1,TRBV5-8,.,ASSRTGTVTEQY
.,TRBV12-5,.,ASGLVAGYSNQPQH
.,TRBV11-3,.,ASSHGVGYGYT
TRBD2,TRBV3-1/TRBV3-2,.,ASSQWPHGGLGDTGELF
TRBD1,TRBV5-1,.,ASSLDGGRGNQPQH
TRBD2,TRBV5-1,.,ASSLVPRGEETQY
.,TRBV10-3,few,AISDGGPQPQH
TRBD1,TRBV29-1,.,SGQPGTVDYSNQPQH
.,TRBV28,.,ASSPGPPEGEKLF
TRBD1,TRBV14,.,ASSQGPGDRANYGYT
TRBD1,TRBV4-3,.,ASSQDPPDRGFYNEQF
.,TRBV3-1/TRBV3-2,.,ASSQAYGGDYGYT
TRBD1,TRBV18,.,ASSPKLAGGDGTEAF
.,TRBV7-2,.,ASSLARRNTEAF
.,TRBV24-1,.,ATSPGLLYQETQY
.,TRBV5-4,.,ASSRQEDTEAF
TRBD1,TRBV7-2,.,ASSFQDREDEKLF
.,TRBV19,.,ASSQRQVDQPQH
.,TRBV7-9,.,ASSLIQYQETQY
.,TRBV5-5,.,ASSAQAGPDEQY
TRBD1,TRBV3-1/TRBV3-2,.,ASSQGQTGFNEQY
.,TRBV19,.,ASSIIGVRNYGYT
.,TRBV11-2,once,ASSSPGRQSSYNEQF
TRBD1,TRBV29-1,.,SVGEGQGRQPQH
TRBD2,TRBV28,.,ASSLQVGREQF
TRBD1,TRBV7-2,.,ASSLRGQNTDTQY
.,TRBV4-1,.,ASSKEGGAELF
TRBD2,TRBV28,.,ASMVLASGGPE
TRBD1,TRBV6-2/TRBV6-3,.,ASSGMAGQGGGTQY
TRBD2,TRBV7-8,once,ASSSSSGTQTTYEQY
TRBD2,TRBV7-2,.,ASSVSGGAMETQY
.,TRBV7-9,.,VNDLGGLHSGNTIY
TRBD2,TRBV9,.,ASSATGLAFNEQF
.,TRBV27,.,ASRASWQGGAGELF
TRBD1,TRBV11-3,.,ASSPGGSYNEQF
TRBD1,TRBV7-2,.,ASSRDSYNSPLH